This T cell receptor beta chain was identified in a study of blood T cell repertoires in COVID-19 (dated by TCRdb to 2020 to 2022). Regarding the complete study: Samples covering the acute and convalescent phases of COVID-19 were provided by collaborators in the United States, Italy and Spain. The prospective study material was composed of cDNA or gDNA derived from T cells, B-cell-depleted T cells, or PBMCs. The dataset comprised deeply sampled blood TCRbeta repertoires from subjects exposed to, actively infected with, or recovered from COVID-19. A freely available public database, intended as a resource for researchers studying the immune response to SARS-CoV-2, is where the repertoires were released. The samples were drawn from two sources: the first 160 participants of the ongoing ImmuneRACE study, and fewer than 1,500 subjects contributed by 6 global collaborators. Nearly every sample came with metadata listing a de-identified subject ID, COVID-19 status, age in years and sex. Where HLA class I and class II types were available, the types were taken from metadata supplied by the sample provider, not from assay-based typing. Study-wide findings and limitations: How much clinical and demographic metadata was included differed by source and by participant, and the metadata was provided uncurated.

Turning to this clone: Its antigen specificity is not known. No much larger clone is present one base from it, and per-base qualities are unavailable.

Deletion took 8 bases off V and 2 bases off J, with a span of 12 bases between the germline ends. Spanning cysteine to phenylalanine, the CDR3 consists of 14 amino acids. The read is trimmed to its CDR3 DNA, 42 bases read in frame from base 1. The germline V gene supplies CDR1 KGHSH and CDR2 LQKENI. TCRbeta CDR3 regions were amplified from genomic DNA by means of the immunoSEQ Assay, a bias-controlled multiplex PCR. Processing in the source paper ran as follows. Nucleated cell counts per sample were estimated from amplification of reference gene primers within the assay. Sequence reads were collapsed and filtered to measure the absolute abundance of every unique TCRbeta CDR3 rearrangement. For each sample, productive Simpson clonality was calculated as the square root of Simpson's diversity index across productive rearrangements. The table comes from immuneACCESS by way of TCRdb, which keeps in-frame sequences with V and J called. Part of the clones is missing from these tables; in studies checked, under half for an unresolved V gene and the rest for unknown reasons. The V and J calls and the clone size are those of that table, but D and trimming were determined from the DNA. Present in this sample are some 170,000 clones, around 85% of which were seen just once. In total, the top ten clones hold roughly 6% of the sample.

In the prospective study, participants were about 18 to 95 years old, resided in approximately 22 geographic areas of the United States, and were enrolled through a virtual design. To assign participants to cohorts, the prospective study relied on clinical history that participants themselves reported in a screening survey and a study questionnaire. For ImmuneRACE Cohort 3, a participant was defined as recovered based on two consecutive negative NP/OP PCR tests, clearance by a healthcare professional, or resolution of symptoms. In the prospective study, mobile phlebotomists collected whole blood, serum and a nasopharyngeal or oropharyngeal swab from each participant. Participants in the prospective study had the option to provide additional blood draws and questionnaires over a roughly 2-month period. Before DNA extraction, blood samples from the prospective study were shipped at room temperature or frozen.

The sequence links TRBV18 to TRBJ2-2; TRBD1 is possibly the D segment (6 matching bases). The receptor comes from a middle-aged man who had recovered from COVID-19. Sequencing was done on a sample of PBMCs or T cells enriched from blood (not recorded which). CDR3 loop: CASVTGLNTGELFF. The DNA sequence is given as TGTGCCAGCGTCACAGGGCTAAACACCGGGGAGCTGTTTTTT.